Listed below are T cell receptor beta chains from one sample, sequenced in a study of T cells in Graves' hyperthyroidism and ophthalmopathy. TCRdb recomputed calls from the multiplex PCR reads with MiXCR, one row per CDR3 protein. The sample shows under 400,000 distinct CDR3 sequences, 21% of them seen only once. Material for sequencing was blood. The receptors originated from a woman in her fifties or sixties with Graves' hyperthyroidism. CDR3s include the opening cysteine and the closing phenylalanine or tryptophan. D genes are given only for firm matches. Rows may omit the clone size; those that give it use once, few, many or a size class.

d_gene: TRBD2; v_gene: TRBV12-3/TRBV12-4; j_gene: TRBJ2-2; abundance: .; CDR3aa: CASSNFQTSGRSTGELFF; CDR3nt: TGTGCCAGCAGCAACTTCCAGACTAGCGGGAGATCTACCGGGGAGCTGTTTTTT
d_gene: .; v_gene: TRBV2; j_gene: TRBJ1-2; abundance: many; CDR3aa: CAIPKVRDTIYGYTF; CDR3nt: TGTGCCATCCCGAAGGTCCGAGACACGATCTATGGCTACACCTTC
d_gene: TRBD1; v_gene: TRBV28; j_gene: TRBJ2-1; abundance: many; CDR3aa: CASSFWYRDRGSSYNEQFF; CDR3nt: TGTGCCAGCAGTTTTTGGTACCGCGACAGGGGAAGCTCCTACAATGAGCAGTTCTTC
d_gene: TRBD1; v_gene: TRBV5-8; j_gene: TRBJ2-5; abundance: many; CDR3aa: CASSRLTGEETQYF; CDR3nt: TGTGCCAGCAGCCGCCTTACAGGGGAAGAGACCCAGTACTTC
d_gene: TRBD1; v_gene: TRBV6-2/TRBV6-3; j_gene: TRBJ1-1; abundance: .; CDR3aa: CASSDLTGGAVMNTEAFF; CDR3nt: TGTGCCAGCAGTGACCTGACAGGGGGCGCGGTCATGAACACTGAAGCTTTCTTT
d_gene: .; v_gene: TRBV30; j_gene: TRBJ1-2; abundance: many; CDR3aa: CAWQEDYGYTF; CDR3nt: TGTGCCTGGCAGGAGGACTATGGCTACACCTTC
d_gene: TRBD1; v_gene: TRBV30; j_gene: TRBJ2-3; abundance: few; CDR3aa: CAWSLGTGGTDTQYF; CDR3nt: TGTGCCTGGAGTCTCGGGACAGGGGGAACAGATACGCAGTATTTT
d_gene: .; v_gene: TRBV27; j_gene: TRBJ1-1; abundance: many; CDR3aa: CASTPAWEGRTEAFF; CDR3nt: TGTGCCAGCACCCCTGCCTGGGAGGGACGAACTGAAGCTTTCTTT
d_gene: TRBD1; v_gene: TRBV12-3/TRBV12-4; j_gene: TRBJ2-1; abundance: many; CDR3aa: CASMRAGGNNEQFF; CDR3nt: TGTGCCAGCATGAGAGCAGGGGGTAATAATGAGCAGTTCTTC
d_gene: TRBD1; v_gene: TRBV7-2; j_gene: TRBJ2-5; abundance: .; CDR3aa: CASSKGGTGEETQYF; CDR3nt: TGTGCCAGCAGCAAAGGCGGGACAGGGGAGGAGACCCAGTACTTC
d_gene: TRBD2; v_gene: TRBV20-1; j_gene: TRBJ2-5; abundance: .; CDR3aa: CSAPPGTSGGASPETQYF; CDR3nt: TGCAGTGCTCCTCCAGGGACTAGCGGGGGGGCCTCTCCGGAGACCCAGTACTTC
d_gene: TRBD1; v_gene: TRBV28; j_gene: TRBJ2-3; abundance: .; CDR3aa: CASSPNRGSSTDTQYF; CDR3nt: TGTGCCAGCAGCCCCAACAGGGGGTCTAGCACAGATACGCAGTATTTT
d_gene: .; v_gene: TRBV29-1; j_gene: TRBJ1-5; abundance: many; CDR3aa: CSVAGGGDNQPQHF; CDR3nt: TGCAGCGTCGCCGGGGGGGGAGACAATCAGCCCCAGCATTTT
d_gene: .; v_gene: TRBV19; j_gene: TRBJ2-7; abundance: .; CDR3aa: CASIDVRRAPYEQYF; CDR3nt: TGTGCCAGTATCGACGTTCGCAGGGCGCCTTACGAGCAGTACTTC
d_gene: TRBD2; v_gene: TRBV7-3; j_gene: TRBJ2-1; abundance: many; CDR3aa: CASRRTGTSFDEQFF; CDR3nt: TGTGCCAGCAGACGGACCGGGACTAGCTTCGATGAGCAGTTCTTC
d_gene: .; v_gene: TRBV9; j_gene: TRBJ2-1; abundance: .; CDR3aa: CASSVDGRSPNEQFF; CDR3nt: TGTGCCAGCAGCGTAGACGGGCGCTCCCCCAATGAGCAGTTCTTC
d_gene: .; v_gene: TRBV7-6; j_gene: TRBJ2-5; abundance: many; CDR3aa: CASSVSAGQETQYF; CDR3nt: TGTGCCAGCAGCGTTAGTGCAGGGCAAGAGACCCAGTACTTC
d_gene: TRBD1; v_gene: TRBV30; j_gene: TRBJ1-2; abundance: .; CDR3aa: CAWSVEFLGTGHINYGYTF; CDR3nt: TGTGCCTGGAGTGTCGAGTTTTTAGGGACAGGGCACATTAACTATGGCTACACCTTC
d_gene: .; v_gene: TRBV14; j_gene: TRBJ2-5; abundance: .; CDR3aa: CASSPTYTRQETQYF; CDR3nt: TGTGCCAGCAGCCCGACTTATACGAGGCAAGAGACCCAGTACTTC
d_gene: .; v_gene: TRBV12-3/TRBV12-4; j_gene: TRBJ2-1; abundance: .; CDR3aa: CASRRGGGGHLVNEQFF; CDR3nt: TGTGCCAGCAGGAGAGGTGGTGGTGGTCATCTAGTGAATGAGCAGTTCTTC
d_gene: TRBD1; v_gene: TRBV5-1; j_gene: TRBJ2-1; abundance: many; CDR3aa: CASSSGLTGGSGNEQFF; CDR3nt: TGCGCCAGCAGCAGTGGGCTGACAGGGGGGTCCGGTAATGAGCAGTTCTTC
d_gene: .; v_gene: TRBV9; j_gene: TRBJ1-1; abundance: .; CDR3aa: CASSVRDGAEAFF; CDR3nt: TGTGCCAGCAGCGTCCGGGACGGTGCTGAAGCTTTCTTT
d_gene: TRBD2; v_gene: TRBV7-9; j_gene: TRBJ2-7; abundance: .; CDR3aa: CASRGGRDGYEQYF; CDR3nt: TGTGCCAGCAGGGGCGGGAGGGACGGCTACGAGCAGTACTTC
d_gene: .; v_gene: TRBV27; j_gene: TRBJ1-6; abundance: few; CDR3aa: CASSPAHSSLHF; CDR3nt: TGTGCCAGCAGTCCGGCCCATTCGTCCCTCCACTTT
d_gene: TRBD2; v_gene: TRBV12-3/TRBV12-4; j_gene: TRBJ2-7; abundance: .; CDR3aa: CASRRLAGDYEQYF; CDR3nt: TGTGCCAGCAGAAGACTAGCGGGAGACTACGAGCAGTACTTC
d_gene: .; v_gene: TRBV18; j_gene: TRBJ1-5; abundance: many; CDR3aa: CASSPGGGNQPQHF; CDR3nt: TGTGCCAGCTCACCAGGGGGTGGCAATCAGCCCCAGCATTTT
d_gene: TRBD2; v_gene: TRBV11-3; j_gene: TRBJ2-3; abundance: many; CDR3aa: CASSWGLAGNTDTQYF; CDR3nt: TGTGCCAGCAGCTGGGGACTAGCGGGGAACACAGATACGCAGTATTTT
d_gene: TRBD1; v_gene: TRBV19; j_gene: TRBJ2-4; abundance: .; CDR3aa: CASSIGTGVGIQYF; CDR3nt: TGTGCCAGTAGTATCGGTACAGGGGTAGGCATTCAGTACTTC
d_gene: TRBD2; v_gene: TRBV6-1; j_gene: TRBJ2-7; abundance: many; CDR3aa: CASSEQGLAYEQYF; CDR3nt: TGTGCCAGCAGTGAACAGGGACTAGCCTACGAGCAGTACTTC
d_gene: TRBD2; v_gene: TRBV20-1; j_gene: TRBJ2-5; abundance: .; CDR3aa: CSARADSGTSETQYF; CDR3nt: TGCAGTGCTAGAGCGGATAGCGGGACCTCGGAGACCCAGTACTTC
d_gene: TRBD2; v_gene: TRBV12-3/TRBV12-4; j_gene: TRBJ2-1; abundance: .; CDR3aa: CASKTSGTYNEQFF; CDR3nt: TGTGCCAGCAAGACTAGCGGGACCTACAATGAGCAGTTCTTC
d_gene: .; v_gene: TRBV7-8; j_gene: TRBJ1-1; abundance: many; CDR3aa: CASSSWPQRMNTEAFF; CDR3nt: TGTGCCAGCAGCTCATGGCCCCAGAGAATGAACACTGAAGCTTTCTTT
d_gene: .; v_gene: TRBV7-3; j_gene: TRBJ2-2; abundance: .; CDR3aa: CASSMTGNTGELFF; CDR3nt: TGTGCCAGCAGCATGACAGGGAACACCGGGGAGCTGTTTTTT
d_gene: TRBD2; v_gene: TRBV9; j_gene: TRBJ2-5; abundance: many; CDR3aa: CASSVATSGRLEETQYF; CDR3nt: TGTGCCAGCAGCGTAGCGACTAGCGGGAGGTTAGAAGAGACCCAGTACTTC
d_gene: .; v_gene: TRBV28; j_gene: TRBJ2-5; abundance: .; CDR3aa: CASRHGRDGQETQYF; CDR3nt: TGTGCCAGCAGACATGGGCGGGACGGTCAAGAGACCCAGTACTTC